The sample holds many counts of the clone carrying this T cell receptor (beta chain). As yet, its antigen is unknown. This specimen comes from a study of identical twins. Points from the study as a whole: Fewer insertions marked abundant cord blood beta clonotypes; young adult naive trended weakly, memory not at all.

A universal primer site was created by template switching, with the cDNA bearing unique molecular identifiers. One entry per CDR3 protein, called by TCRdb with MiXCR from the 5' RACE reads. The sample contains just over 450,000 distinct CDR3 sequences, approximately 15% of which appear only once. CDR1 and CDR2 from the germline V gene are SEHNR and FQNEAQ (reference sequence). The CDR3 runs to 14 residues. Trimming stripped 4 bases from V and 0 bases from J, with 8 bases between. Separately, the same data were catalogued under a study of yellow fever vaccine responses in identical twins. That paper adds: The T cell response to vaccination in identical twins was reportedly partly convergent and partly personalized.

The chain is built from TRBV7-9 and TRBJ2-3; tentatively, D is TRBD2 (6 bases). Source material: CD4+ T cells sorted from blood. This TCR came from a woman younger than 30 in good health. In DNA form, the CDR3 reads TGTGCCAGCAGCTCTAGCGCAAGCACAGATACGCAGTATTTT. This codes for CASSSSASTDTQYF.